This T cell receptor (beta chain) emerged from a study of blood T cells in healthy people across ages. After removal of 6 bases from V and 6 bases from J, the junction contained 7 bases not matched to a gene. This CDR3 contains 14 residues. CDR1 is MNHEY, CDR2 SVGEGT, per germline. Points from the study as a whole: Diversity was higher, and naive CD4+ cells more numerous, in long-lived donors than in aged donors. As age increased, TCR beta diversity per million T cells fell in a roughly linear fashion. Strongly correlated with naive T cell percentage was TCR beta diversity.

This clonotype was picked up a small number of times. Its antigen is still unknown. A second PCR of about 7 to 12 cycles used a sample-barcoded 5' primer and a J-beta primer mix. Every sample gave at least 3 million paired-end reads containing CDR3. TCRdb passed the 5' RACE reads through MiXCR, listing each CDR3 protein once. This sample has around 970,000 distinct CDR3 sequences, with about 53% found just once. Sequencing was performed on blood. The rearrangement joins TRBV6-2 or TRBV6-3 to TRBJ1-2; 10 nucleotides line up with TRBD1. This TCR was recovered from a woman aged 60-70 years in good health. The DNA of the CDR3 is TGTGCCAGCAGACCCCGGGACAGGGGACATGGCTACACCTTC. Amino acids: CASRPRDRGHGYTF.